These 23 T cell receptor beta chains were all obtained from the same sample, sequenced in a study of vaccination effects on CD4 cells after COVID-19. Culturing for 10 days preceded CD4+ T cell isolation. Antigen specificity for these receptors is unknown. The protocol was immunoSEQ multiplex PCR, while the TCRdb copy is restricted to in-frame clones and leaves out a portion. The sample lists tens of thousands of clones; 73% were seen once. The material sequenced was CD4+ T cells from PBMCs cultured without peptide, taken before COVID-19 vaccination. These receptors originate from a human donor who received a COVID-19 vaccine.

The CDR3 here is CASSAGELFF. The CDR3 nucleotides are TGTGCCAGCAGTGCGGGGGAGCTGTTTTTT. The rearrangement links TRBV12-3 or TRBV12-4 to TRBJ2-2; unclear D gene. V was pared by 5 bases and J by 8 bases, with 3 bases between. The CDR3 extends over 10 amino acids.

The chain has TRBV9 and TRBJ2-3, with 8 bases that match TRBD2. V dropped 2 bases and J dropped 0; count of bases not matched to a gene: 5. In germline, CDR1 is SGDLS, CDR2 YYNGEE. The CDR3 contains 16 residues. The CDR3 region has the DNA TGTGCCAGCAGCGTTACTAGCGGCCTTAGCACAGATACGCAGTATTTT. As protein: CASSVTSGLSTDTQYF.

J is TRBJ1-3 and V is TRBV5-8; D not resolved. CDR3 size: 15 residues. Trimming pared 4 bases from V and 0 bases from J, leaving 11 bases between. The germline V gene encodes CDR1 SGHTS and CDR2 YDEGEE. CDR3 in DNA: TGTGCCAGCAGCCCCACACCGGACTCTGGAAACACCATATATTTT. Translating it yields CASSPTPDSGNTIYF.

The V gene is TRBV6-5, the J gene TRBJ2-2; D ambiguous. The CDR3 extends over 14 amino acids. V was clipped by 6 bases and J by 0 bases, with 8 bases between them. Looked up from germline, CDR1 is MNHEY and CDR2 is SVGAGI. The CDR3 DNA reads TGTGCCAGCAGGGACCAATCGAACACCGGGGAGCTGTTTTTT. This sequence encodes CASRDQSNTGELFF.

The chain uses TRBV7-6 and TRBJ1-5; D is uncertain. V was pared by 1 base and J by 3 bases, with 10 bases between. CDR1 SGHVS and CDR2 FNYEAQ come from the germline V gene. The CDR3 length is 15 residues. CDR3 loop: CASSLEGGNNQPQHF. The CDR3 DNA follows: TGTGCCAGCAGCTTAGAAGGCGGCAACAATCAGCCCCAGCATTTT.

This clone was detected a few times. This sequence joins TRBV7-9 and TRBJ1-2, with TRBD1 matching over 7 bases. The CDR3 is 14 amino acids. Germline trimming cut 2 bases from V and 2 bases from J; bases unmatched to any gene: 2. Germline CDR1 and CDR2: SEHNR and FQNEAQ (reference sequence). CDR3: CASSLRTGNYGYTF. The CDR3 DNA reads TGTGCCAGCAGCTTACGGACAGGCAACTATGGCTACACCTTC.

V usage is TRBV27 and J usage is TRBJ2-7, with 11 bases lining up with TRBD1. The V gene end was trimmed by 6 bases and the J gene end by 6 bases; junction bases not matched to a gene: 13. This CDR3 comprises 16 residues. The germline gives CDR1 MNHEY, CDR2 SMNVEV (reference sequence). CDR3 coding DNA: TGTGCCAGCAGCCTCATCCCGGGACAGGGGGTTCGCGAGCAGTACTTC. The encoded protein is CASSLIPGQGVREQYF.

The chain links TRBV20-1 to TRBJ1-1; possible D gene TRBD1, 6 bases. The V end was cut by 3 bases, the J end by 8 bases, with 13 bases between. The CDR3 has 12 amino acids. Germline CDR1 DFQATT, CDR2 SNEGSKA (reference sequence). The CDR3 sequence: CSASTAGAEAFF. The CDR3 coding sequence is TGCAGTGCTAGTACGGCAGGGGCAGAAGCTTTCTTT.

This clone came up a few times. As DNA, the CDR3 is TGTGCCAGCAGCGCAGTAGGGGGCGCGGACACCGGGGAGCTGTTTTTT. Protein: CASSAVGGADTGELFF. The rearrangement links TRBV9 to TRBJ2-2; TRBD1 aligns across 7 bases. V gave up 3 bases and J gave up 3 bases; unmatched junction bases: 8. In germline, CDR1 is SGDLS, CDR2 YYNGEE. The CDR3 consists of 16 residues.

The V gene is TRBV12-3 or TRBV12-4, the J gene TRBJ1-1; no clear D. Trimming took 3 bases from V and 4 from J, leaving 9 bases between them. The CDR3 spans 13 residues. CDR3 coding DNA: TGTGCCAGCAGTTTCGCGAGGAGCACTGAAGCTTTCTTT. It is translated as CASSFARSTEAFF.

The V gene is TRBV6-5, the J gene TRBJ1-4, with D tentatively TRBD1 (5 bases). The germline V gene encodes CDR1 MNHEY and CDR2 SVGAGI. This CDR3 has 16 amino acids. V lost 2 bases and J lost 0, with 10 bases in between. CDR3 residues: CASSYGSGPTNEKLFF. In nucleotides, the CDR3 is TGTGCCAGCAGTTACGGGTCGGGACCAACTAATGAAAAACTGTTTTTT.

The J gene is TRBJ2-1, the V gene TRBV6-4; TRBD2 aligns across 10 bases. J lost 5 bases, V lost 6 bases, and 7 bases had no gene match. Germline V gives CDR1 MRHNA, CDR2 SNTAGT. The CDR3 extends over 15 amino acids. The DNA for the CDR3 is TGTGCCAGCAGCGTTACTAGCGGGATAGACAATGAGCAGTTCTTC. Its translation is CASSVTSGIDNEQFF.

The CDR3 nucleotides read TGTGCCAGCAGCGCCGGGGGGGCGACCTACAATGAGCAGTTCTTC. It is translated as CASSAGGATYNEQFF. The rearrangement joins TRBV2 to TRBJ2-1; 8 nucleotides align to TRBD2. Germline trimming cut 6 bases from V and 2 bases from J; bases unmatched to any gene: 6. From germline, CDR1 is SNHLY and CDR2 FYNNEI. The CDR3 runs 15 residues.

The V gene is TRBV5-1, the J gene TRBJ1-1; D gene ambiguous. This CDR3 is 14 amino acids long. Germline-derived CDR1 and CDR2 are SGHRS and YFSETQ. V shed 2 bases and J shed 5 bases, with 13 bases lying between them. CDR3 amino acids: CASSFTEPWTEAFF. The CDR3 nucleotides are TGCGCCAGCAGCTTCACTGAGCCGTGGACTGAAGCTTTCTTT.

The gene calls are TRBV6-1 and TRBJ2-7; TRBD2 matches at 9 bases. Germline trimming cut 4 bases from V and 6 bases from J; bases unmatched to any gene: 7. The CDR3 extends over 14 amino acids. Germline CDR1 MNHNS, CDR2 SASEGT. The CDR3 region is CASSASGEWGEQYF. In DNA form, the CDR3 reads TGTGCCAGCAGTGCTAGCGGGGAGTGGGGCGAGCAGTACTTC.

This chain's CDR3 is CASSSGTSGRRKTQYF. In DNA form, the CDR3 reads TGTGCCAGCAGCTCTGGGACTAGCGGGAGGAGGAAGACCCAGTACTTC. The V call is TRBV28, the J call TRBJ2-5; 15 positions agree with TRBD2. CDR3 length: 16 residues. Per germline, CDR1 MDHEN and CDR2 SYDVKM. J lost 6 bases, V lost 6 bases, and 8 bases had no gene match.

The chain couples TRBV6-5 to TRBJ2-7, with 9 bases aligning to TRBD1. CDR3 length: 13 amino acids. CDR1 and CDR2 (germline): MNHEY, SVGAGI. Unmatched junction bases numbered 2, after V lost 6 bases and J lost 2 bases. As DNA, the CDR3 is TGTGCCAGCAGGGGACAGGGTCCCTACGAGCAGTACTTC. Translated: CASRGQGPYEQYF.

This clone was counted a single time. The chain recombines TRBV5-4 with TRBJ1-1; 12 bases map to TRBD1. Per germline, CDR1 SGHNT and CDR2 YYREEE (reference sequence). The CDR3 is made up of 15 amino acids. The J segment lost 5 bases and the V segment lost 4 bases, leaving 6 bases of the junction unmatched. CDR3 DNA: TGTGCCAGCAGCCGGGACAGGGGGCGTGGAACTGAAGCTTTCTTT. This gives the protein CASSRDRGRGTEAFF.

The CDR3 DNA reads TGTGCCAGCAGGCCAAACAGGGGTCTGACAGATACGCAGTATTTT. Translating gives CASRPNRGLTDTQYF. The J gene is TRBJ2-3, the V gene TRBV7-8; 7 bases line up with TRBD1. Germline V gene data show CDR1 as SGHVS and CDR2 as FQNEAQ. Trimming at V came to 6 bases and at J to 3 bases, leaving 9 bases not matched to a gene. There are 15 residues in the CDR3. The whole variable domain, filled in from reference TRBV7-8 and TRBJ2-3, reads GAGVSQSPRYKVAKRGQDVALRCDPISGHVSLFWYQQALGQGPEFLTYFQNEAQLDKSGLPSDRFFAERPEGSVSTLKIQRTQQEDSAVYLCASRPNRGLTDTQYFGPGTRLTVL.

The chain's CDR3 is CAISERGTGGNYGYTF. The CDR3 bases are TGTGCCATCAGTGAGAGGGGGACAGGGGGCAACTATGGCTACACCTTC. The rearrangement links TRBV10-3 to TRBJ1-2; 12 bases agree with TRBD1. The CDR3 runs to 16 residues. Germline assignment: CDR1 ENHRY and CDR2 SYGVKD. Trimming cost V 2 bases and J 2 bases; bases outside gene matches: 3.

The rearrangement joins TRBV7-2 to TRBJ1-1; TRBD1 matches at 9 bases. Germline CDR1 is SGHTA and CDR2 is FQGNSA. This CDR3 is 16 amino acids long. V gave up 1 base and J gave up 4 bases; unmatched junction bases: 7. The CDR3: CASSLGPQGAATEAFF. Written as DNA, the CDR3 is TGTGCCAGCAGCTTAGGCCCACAGGGGGCGGCCACTGAAGCTTTCTTT.

This chain links TRBV29-1 with TRBJ2-5, with TRBD2 as a possible D gene (6 bases). Germline V gives CDR1 SQVTM, CDR2 ANQGSEA. Trimming cost V 5 bases and J 4 bases, with 11 bases left between them. The length of the CDR3 is 12 residues. The CDR3 sequence: CSVRDFGETQYF. The CDR3 bases are TGCAGCGTTCGGGACTTTGGAGAGACCCAGTACTTC. The full variable domain, rest sourced from reference TRBV29-1 and TRBJ2-5, is SAVISQKPSRDICQRGTSLTIQCQVDSQVTMMFWYRQQPGQSLTLIATANQGSEATYESGFVIDKFPISRPNLTFSTLTVSNMSPEDSSIYLCSVRDFGETQYFGPGTRLLVL.

The J gene is TRBJ2-2, the V gene TRBV7-8; D is undetermined. From germline, CDR1 is SGHVS and CDR2 FQNEAQ. The CDR3 loop spans 15 amino acids. V was clipped by 5 bases and J by 1 base, with 11 bases between them. CDR3 bases: TGTGCCAGCAGCCCCCACTCGTTGAACACCGGGGAGCTGTTTTTT. Its translation is CASSPHSLNTGELFF.